This TCR beta chain is from a study of blood T cell repertoires in COVID-19 (TCRdb year 2020). Broadly, across the study: Samples from collaborators originated in the United States, Italy and Spain and spanned both the acute and convalescent phases of COVID-19. The prospective study material was composed of cDNA or gDNA derived from T cells, B-cell-depleted T cells, or PBMCs. Subjects who had been exposed to COVID-19, were actively infected with it, or had recovered from it provided the deeply sampled blood TCRbeta repertoires that made up the dataset. The repertoires were released in a freely available public database meant as a resource for research on the immune response to SARS-CoV-2. The samples were drawn from the first 160 participants of the ongoing ImmuneRACE study and from over a thousand subjects provided by 6 global collaborators. Sample metadata almost always included a de-identified subject ID, COVID-19 status, age in years and sex. Where available, HLA class I and class II types were taken from metadata supplied by the sample provider and were not determined by assay-based typing. Broad study findings and their caveats: The amount of clinical and demographic metadata varied by source and participant and was provided uncurated.

Each collaborating institution followed its own protocols to collect whole blood in K2EDTA tubes. For TCRbeta analysis, collaborators shipped samples as frozen whole blood, isolated PBMCs, or DNA extracted from either of those sample types. A word on this clone: What antigen it recognizes has not been identified. The input lacks base qualities; no much larger clone sits a single base away.

The immunoSEQ Assay, a bias-controlled multiplex PCR, was used to amplify TCRbeta CDR3 regions from genomic DNA. The authors' analysis ran thus. The number of nucleated cells in each sample was estimated from the amplification of reference gene primers within the assay. Sequence reads were collapsed and filtered to measure the absolute abundance of every unique TCRbeta CDR3 rearrangement. Productive Simpson clonality was computed per sample as the square root of Simpson's diversity index over productive rearrangements. As stored in TCRdb, this immuneACCESS dataset retains in-frame rearrangements with V and J assigned. A fraction of the clones does not appear; measured against another copy, unresolved V genes explain less than half of the discrepancy, and the remainder lacks a known reason. Clone size and V and J calls were adopted from that table, with D and trimming inferred from the DNA. The sample records more than 200,000 clones, 88% of which are singletons. The top ten hold 2.5% to 3.5% of the sample.

The germline V gene provides CDR1 SGHRS and CDR2 YFSETQ. Relative to germline, V is 4 bases shorter and J is 5 bases shorter, with 19 bases between their ends. The CDR3, cysteine through phenylalanine, is 16 amino acids long. Of the read, only the CDR3 DNA is kept; its 48 bases are in frame from base 1. The chain links TRBV5-1 with TRBJ2-1; the D gene is perhaps TRBD1, from 6 matching bases. Material for sequencing was peripheral blood. The sequence was obtained from a woman in her sixties or seventies with acute or convalescent COVID-19. The CDR3 in this case is CASSQNPQGNDNEQFF. The bases are TGCGCCAGCAGCCAGAACCCCCAGGGGAACGACAATGAGCAGTTCTTC.